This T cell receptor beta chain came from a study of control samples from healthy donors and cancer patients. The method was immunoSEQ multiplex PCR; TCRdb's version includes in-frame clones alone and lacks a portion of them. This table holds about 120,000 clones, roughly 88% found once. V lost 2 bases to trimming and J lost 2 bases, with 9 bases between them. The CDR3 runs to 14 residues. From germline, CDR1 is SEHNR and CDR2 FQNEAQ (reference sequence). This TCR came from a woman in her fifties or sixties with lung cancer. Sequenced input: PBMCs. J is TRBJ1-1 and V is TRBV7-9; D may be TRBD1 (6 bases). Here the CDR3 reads CASSLRQENTEAFF. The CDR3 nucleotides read TGTGCCAGCAGCTTACGACAGGAAAACACTGAAGCTTTCTTT.